Detailed here is one T cell receptor beta chain. The antigen is undetermined. Libraries were prepared by immunoSEQ multiplex PCR; TCRdb keeps only in-frame clonotypes and omits some of them. This sample has approximately 77,000 clones, with roughly 80% found just once. The sample originates from a study of OX40 agonist ivuxolimab in advanced cancers. Study-level results: There was clonal expansion of CD4+ and CD8+ blood T cells by week 6 at 0.1 to 3.0 mg/kg. Partly responding patients at 0.1-3.0 mg/kg showed some of the smallest clonal expansion.

The CDR3 sequence is 14 residues long. Germline CDR1 SEHNR, CDR2 FQNEAQ (reference sequence). V gave up 2 bases and J gave up 6 bases, with 14 bases separating them. The gene calls are TRBV7-9 and TRBJ2-7, with D tentatively TRBD1 or TRBD2 (5 bases each). The specimen was CD4+ or CD8+ T cells sorted from blood, collected in a trial of the OX40 agonist ivuxolimab. This TCR came from an adult with an advanced solid tumor such as melanoma, head and neck, liver or kidney cancer. CDR3 loop: CASSLSGGLSEQYF. DNA of the CDR3: TGTGCCAGCAGCTTAAGTGGGGGATTGAGCGAGCAGTACTTC. Together with reference TRBV7-9 and TRBJ2-7, the CDR3 gives the full variable domain: DTGVSQNPRHKITKRGQNVTFRCDPISEHNRLYWYRQTLGQGPEFLTYFQNEAQLEKSRLLSDRFSAERPKGSFSTLEIQRTEQGDSAMYLCASSLSGGLSEQYFGPGTRLTVT.